The 25 T cell receptor beta chains listed next were all sequenced from one sample in a study of beta chain features in type 1 diabetes. Investigators reverse transcribed all isolated RNA, so they sequenced expressed TCRB transcripts. Sequenced by immunoSEQ multiplex PCR; TCRdb stores in-frame clones only, minus some. This table has fewer than 500,000 clones, about 15% appearing once. Material for sequencing was naive CD4+ T cells from blood. All receptors derive from a young man in good health.

This clone was seen only a few times. The CDR3 DNA reads as TGCGCCAGCAGCCCCCGTACGAGGGACGGAGCAACTAATGAAAAACTGTTTTTT. As protein: CASSPRTRDGATNEKLFF. This rearrangement joins TRBV23-1 to TRBJ1-4; weak D call: TRBD1 (5 bases). TRBV23-1 is flagged as an ORF with uncertain function. V was clipped by 6 bases and J by 0 bases, with 20 bases between them. CDR3 length equals 18 residues.

This clone has just a few counts. The chain's CDR3 is CASSVAGTGSWGTEAFF. CDR3 bases: TGTGCCAGCAGCGTAGCTGGTACGGGCTCTTGGGGGACTGAAGCTTTCTTT. The V and J genes are TRBV9 and TRBJ1-1, with D perhaps matching TRBD1 (5 bases). Germline CDR1 reads SGDLS; CDR2 reads YYNGEE. The CDR3 runs to 17 residues. Deletions cut 0 bases from V and 5 bases from J, with 20 bases between.

This sequence joins TRBV9 and TRBJ2-3; 14 bases fit TRBD2. Germline values: CDR1 SGDLS, CDR2 YYNGEE. Trimming took 4 bases from V and 6 from J; bases not matched to a gene: 7. The CDR3 loop spans 16 amino acids. CDR3 coding DNA: TGTGCCAGCAGCCCAGGGACTAGCGGGAGAGAGGATACGCAGTATTTT. It is translated as CASSPGTSGREDTQYF.

The chain combines TRBV7-6 with TRBJ2-5, with TRBD2 identical over 9 bases. The length of the CDR3 is 14 residues. V was clipped by 8 bases and J by 2 bases; unmatched bases: 6. Germline-derived CDR1 and CDR2 are SGHVS and FNYEAQ. CDR3 protein: CASVLAGSQETQYF. The CDR3 DNA reads as TGTGCCAGCGTACTAGCGGGCTCGCAAGAGACCCAGTACTTC.

A few counts support this clone. The V call is TRBV7-2, the J call TRBJ2-4; D may be TRBD2 (6 bases). Germline V lookup: CDR1 SGHTA, CDR2 FQGNSA. The CDR3 has 13 residues. The V and J ends lost 5 bases and 9 bases respectively, with 14 bases between them. The CDR3 loop reads CASSPGGSGIQYF. The CDR3 nucleotides read TGTGCCAGCAGCCCCGGGGGTTCCGGCATTCAGTACTTC. The entire variable domain, with the rest obtained from reference TRBV7-2 and TRBJ2-4, is as follows: GAGVSQSPSNKVTEKGKDVELRCDPISGHTALYWYRQSLGQGLEFLIYFQGNSAPDKSGLPSDRFSAERTGGSVSTLTIQRTQQEDSAVYLCASSPGGSGIQYFGAGTRLSVL.

This clone was counted between two and nine times. In nucleotides, the CDR3 is TGTGCCAGCGGTCGGGCGGACTACGAGCAGTACGTC. It codes for CASGRADYEQYV. The V and J genes are TRBV9 and TRBJ2-7; no definite D call. This CDR3 comprises 12 residues. Germline lookup yields CDR1 SGDLS and CDR2 YYNGEE. The germline V and J ends were trimmed by 7 bases and 3 bases, with 11 bases remaining between them.

This clone was found a few times. This sequence joins TRBV19 and TRBJ2-6, with D possibly TRBD1 on 5 matching bases. Per germline, CDR1 LNHDA and CDR2 SQIVND (reference sequence). This CDR3 is built from 15 residues. The V and J ends lost 5 bases and 0 bases respectively, with 8 bases between them. Written as DNA, the CDR3 is TGTGCCAGTAGTCATGACAGCTCTGGGGCCAACGTCCTGACTTTC. Translating gives CASSHDSSGANVLTF.

Turning to this clone: Being one base from a much bigger clone, this may be a read error. The chain couples TRBV7-9 to TRBJ2-3; D remains ambiguous. The CDR3 has 12 amino acids. Deletions cut 3 bases from V and 0 bases from J, with 1 base between. Germline values: CDR1 SEHNR, CDR2 FQNEAQ (reference sequence). The CDR3 DNA reads TGTGCCAGCAGCTTTAGCACAGATACGCAGTATTTT. It is translated as CASSFSTDTQYF.

Of note for this clone: At the DNA level, this CDR3 is encoded by other sequences in the same sample as well. CDR3 coding DNA: TGTGCCAGCAGCTCAAGCGGGAATGAGCAGTTCTTC. Its protein is CASSSSGNEQFF. V usage is TRBV7-3 and J usage is TRBJ2-1; perhaps TRBD2 as D (6 bases). Looked up from germline, CDR1 is SGHTA and CDR2 is FQGTGA. V shed 4 bases and J shed 7 bases, with 8 bases lying between them. The length of the CDR3 is 12 residues.

The chain couples TRBV7-9 to TRBJ2-5, with 7 bases matching TRBD2. The CDR3 consists of 13 residues. The junction had 1 base not matched to a gene; V was cut back by 4 bases and J by 2 bases. CDR1 and CDR2 (germline): SEHNR, FQNEAQ (reference sequence). CDR3 DNA: TGTGCCAGCAGCTGGGGGGGTCAAGAGACCCAGTACTTC. Translating it yields CASSWGGQETQYF.

At least ten counts were recorded for this clone. The genes are TRBV15 and TRBJ2-1; 7 bases fit TRBD2. This CDR3 has 17 residues. CDR1 is LNHNV, CDR2 YYDKDF, per germline (reference sequence). The V gene end was trimmed by 6 bases and the J gene end by 8 bases; junction bases not matched to a gene: 19. The CDR3 bases are TGTGCCACCAGAGTGGGTGGGCGACCGGGAGGTGGGGATGAGCAGTTCTTC. It specifies CATRVGGRPGGGDEQFF.

In its sample, this clone was seen a few times. The chain recombines TRBV7-9 with TRBJ1-2; D not resolved. The CDR3 runs 14 residues. Germline lookup yields CDR1 SEHNR and CDR2 FQNEAQ (reference sequence). V gave up 5 bases and J gave up 2 bases, with 12 bases separating them. The CDR3 DNA reads as TGTGCCAGCAGCCTACAAGACGTGAACTATGGCTACACCTTC. Its translation: CASSLQDVNYGYTF.

The rearrangement uses TRBV29-1 and TRBJ1-2; maybe TRBD1 (5 bases). Deletions cut 3 bases from V and 4 bases from J, with 21 bases between. Germline V gene lookup returns CDR1 SQVTM and CDR2 ANQGSEA. The CDR3 loop spans 16 amino acids. The CDR3 protein is CSVDPWRGGITYGYTF. CDR3 coding DNA: TGCAGCGTTGACCCGTGGAGGGGAGGGATCACCTATGGCTACACCTTC.

This clone was observed a few times. This chain uses TRBV7-3 with TRBJ1-1; D is possibly TRBD1 (6 bases). The germline CDR1 and CDR2 sequences are SGHTA and FQGTGA. The CDR3 spans 15 residues. V lost 5 bases to trimming and J lost 0 bases, with 13 bases between them. The CDR3 DNA is TGTGCCAGCAGCCGACTGGCAGGGGTGAACACTGAAGCTTTCTTT. This translates into CASSRLAGVNTEAFF.

This clone occurred a few times. The chain has TRBV15 and TRBJ1-2; 9 positions agree with TRBD1. The germline V gene has CDR1 LNHNV and CDR2 YYDKDF (reference sequence). This CDR3 is built from 18 residues. Trimming at V came to 3 bases and at J to 4 bases, leaving 15 bases not matched to a gene. CDR3 nucleotides: TGTGCCACCAGCAGGGCTGGCCGGGACAGGGTTAGCGGCTATGGCTACACCTTC. Protein: CATSRAGRDRVSGYGYTF.

This chain links TRBV9 with TRBJ2-5, with TRBD1 matching 8 bases. CDR3 size: 17 residues. Trimming took 2 bases from V and 4 from J; bases not matched to a gene: 13. Germline V CDR1 and CDR2: SGDLS, YYNGEE. The CDR3 DNA reads as TGTGCCAGCAGCGTGGGCCCCGGACAGGGACGTGGAGAGACCCAGTACTTC. As protein: CASSVGPGQGRGETQYF.

As for this clone: Other DNA sequences in the same sample also yield this CDR3. This chain joins TRBV9 and TRBJ2-1; D gene unclear. From germline, CDR1 is SGDLS and CDR2 YYNGEE. Trimming removed 0 bases at V and 0 bases at J, with 10 bases between. The CDR3 extends over 16 amino acids. The CDR3 loop reads CASSVGGPSSYNEQFF. CDR3 DNA: TGTGCCAGCAGCGTAGGTGGGCCGAGCTCCTACAATGAGCAGTTCTTC.

The DNA for the CDR3 is TGTGCCAGCAGCCAATCTCTCACAGATACGCAGTATTTT. It codes for CASSQSLTDTQYF. The rearrangement joins TRBV7-2 to TRBJ2-3; D unclear. Germline V gene lookup returns CDR1 SGHTA and CDR2 FQGNSA. The CDR3 contains 13 residues. Trimming removed 5 bases from V and 2 bases from J, with 8 bases in between.

This chain links TRBV12-5 with TRBJ1-1, with D uncertain. The CDR3 length is 14 residues. Trimming stripped 3 bases from V and 2 bases from J, with 10 bases between. Germline V gives CDR1 LGHNT, CDR2 FRNRAP. The CDR3 DNA follows: TGTGCTAGTGGTTTCGGGCAGGTTAACACTGAAGCTTTCTTT. Translation: CASGFGQVNTEAFF.

This clone was picked up a small number of times. The chain recombines TRBV5-6 with TRBJ2-4; no firm D call. The CDR3 length is 13 residues. Germline V gene data show CDR1 as SGHDT and CDR2 as YYEEEE. Trimming stripped 1 base from V and 5 bases from J, with 7 bases between. This CDR3 is CASSLRHQNIQYF. The CDR3 region has the DNA TGTGCCAGCAGCTTGAGACACCAAAACATTCAGTACTTC.

This rearrangement joins TRBV29-1 to TRBJ2-1, with D tentatively TRBD2 (5 bases). CDR3 length: 14 residues. CDR1 and CDR2 (germline): SQVTM, ANQGSEA. With 4 bases removed from V and 4 bases from J, the gap between germline ends came to 14 bases. The CDR3: CSVAWRSEYNEQFF. In DNA form, the CDR3 reads TGCAGCGTTGCATGGAGGAGCGAGTACAATGAGCAGTTCTTC.

V is TRBV30 and J is TRBJ2-5; D is undetermined. Per the germline V gene, CDR1 is GTSNPN and CDR2 is SVGIG (reference sequence). V was cut by 4 bases and J by 1 base, with 10 bases left in between. The CDR3 runs to 13 residues. CDR3 amino acids: CAWTHPPQETQYF. Written as DNA, the CDR3 is TGTGCCTGGACTCACCCGCCCCAAGAGACCCAGTACTTC.

The CDR3 bases are TGTGCCAGTAGTATAGGACAGGGGGTGTACAATGAGCAGTTCTTC. Translated, it gives CASSIGQGVYNEQFF. The chain has TRBV19 and TRBJ2-1; 9 nucleotides match TRBD1. The CDR3 contains 15 residues. The J segment lost 4 bases and the V segment lost 1 base, leaving 2 bases of the junction unmatched. Germline V CDR1 and CDR2: LNHDA, SQIVND (reference sequence).

This clone has more than one count but fewer than ten. The chain employs TRBV5-6 and TRBJ2-1, with D possibly being TRBD2 (5 bases). Per the germline V gene, CDR1 is SGHDT and CDR2 is YYEEEE. Trimming cost V 2 bases and J 1 base, with 13 bases left between them. The CDR3 covers 16 residues. As DNA, the CDR3 is TGTGCCAGCAGCTTTTACGGGGAGTATTCCTACAATGAGCAGTTCTTC. The encoded protein is CASSFYGEYSYNEQFF.

Written as DNA, the CDR3 is TGTGCCAGATTTCCAGGGCGCAATGAGCAGTTCTTC. Its protein is CARFPGRNEQFF. The J gene is TRBJ2-1, the V gene TRBV21-1; TRBD1 reflects the table's D call only, with no check against the DNA. TRBV21-1 is assigned pseudogene status. The CDR3 is made up of 12 amino acids.